This TCR beta chain was captured in a study of blood T cells in healthy people across ages. Overall study findings and caveats: In older individuals, TCR beta diversity per million T cells was lower, falling roughly linearly with age. Comparison with aged donors showed that long-lived donors had more naive CD4+ cells and higher diversity.

As to this clonotype: Its antigen is unknown.

A second 7 to 11 cycle PCR used barcoded and J-beta primers. A template-switch adaptor with 12 random nucleotides tagged each cDNA molecule. TCRdb re-analysed the 5' RACE reads in MiXCR, keeping a single row per CDR3 protein. The profile shows approximately 800,000 distinct CDR3 sequences, 35% to 40% of them singletons. The CDR3 covers 14 residues. The material sequenced was blood. This receptor was taken from a man younger than 30 in good health. The chain employs TRBV12-3 or TRBV12-4 and TRBJ2-1; D is uncertain. The closer fit of TRBJ2-7 to the DNA end suggests the J call may be wrong. This CDR3 reads CASSYKGLYDEQYF. DNA for the CDR3: TGTGCCAGCAGTTATAAGGGTTTGTATGATGAGCAGTACTTC.